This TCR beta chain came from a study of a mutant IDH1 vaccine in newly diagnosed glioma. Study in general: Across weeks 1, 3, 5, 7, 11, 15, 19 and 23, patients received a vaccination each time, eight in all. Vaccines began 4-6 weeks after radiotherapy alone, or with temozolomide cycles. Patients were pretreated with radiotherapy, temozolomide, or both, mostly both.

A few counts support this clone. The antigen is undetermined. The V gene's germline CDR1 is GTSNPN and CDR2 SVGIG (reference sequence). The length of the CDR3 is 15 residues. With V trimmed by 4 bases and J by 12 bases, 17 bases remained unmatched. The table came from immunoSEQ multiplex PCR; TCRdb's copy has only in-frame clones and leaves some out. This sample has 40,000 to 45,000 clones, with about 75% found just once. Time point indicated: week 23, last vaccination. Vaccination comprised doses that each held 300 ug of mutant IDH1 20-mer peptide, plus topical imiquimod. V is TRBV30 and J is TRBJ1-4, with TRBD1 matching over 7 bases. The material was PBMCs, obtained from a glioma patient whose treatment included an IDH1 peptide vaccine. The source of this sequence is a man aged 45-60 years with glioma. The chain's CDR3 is CAWKIPDRAMKELFF. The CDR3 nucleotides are TGTGCCTGGAAGATCCCAGACAGGGCCATGAAAGAACTGTTTTTT.